Listed here are 2 T cell receptor beta chains from one sample, sequenced in a study of early T cells in non-severe SARS-CoV-2 infection. Each CDR3 protein is one row after TCRdb ran MiXCR on the 5' RACE reads. The table records about 30,000 distinct CDR3 sequences, approximately 5.4% of them present only once. The sample was whole blood. These TCRs come from an adult who was a healthcare worker with PCR-confirmed SARS-CoV-2 infection or an uninfected control (not recorded which).

About this clonotype: A much larger clone lies one base from this, so it may be a read error. The chain couples TRBV28 to TRBJ1-2, with D perhaps TRBD1 (6 bases). Trimming cost V 4 bases and J 10 bases, with 22 bases left between them. The CDR3 loop spans 15 amino acids. Germline CDR1 reads MDHEN; CDR2 reads SYDVKM. The CDR3 reads CASSSPTGRHSFYTF. As DNA, the CDR3 is TGTGCCAGCAGTTCCCCCACAGGGCGGCATTCCTTCTACACCTTC.

This clonotype appeared a few times. The CDR3 loop reads CSARREGSSSGNTIYF. In DNA, the CDR3 is TGCAGTGCTAGGCGGGAGGGGTCTAGCTCTGGAAACACCATATATTTT. The chain employs TRBV20-1 and TRBJ1-3; D might be TRBD1 (5 bases). The CDR3 is 16 amino acids. Per germline, CDR1 DFQATT and CDR2 SNEGSKA (reference sequence). V lost 3 bases and J 0 bases, leaving 15 bases between the germline ends.